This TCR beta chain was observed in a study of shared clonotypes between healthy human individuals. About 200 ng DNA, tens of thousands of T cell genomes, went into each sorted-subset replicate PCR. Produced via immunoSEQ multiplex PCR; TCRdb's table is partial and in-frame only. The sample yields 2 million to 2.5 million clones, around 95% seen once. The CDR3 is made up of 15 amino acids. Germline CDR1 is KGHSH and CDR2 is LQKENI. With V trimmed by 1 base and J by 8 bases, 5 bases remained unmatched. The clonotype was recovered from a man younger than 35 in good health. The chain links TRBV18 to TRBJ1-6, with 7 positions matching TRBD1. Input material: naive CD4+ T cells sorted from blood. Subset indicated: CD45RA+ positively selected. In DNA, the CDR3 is TGTGCCAGCTCACCACTTGGAACAGGGGATTCACCCCTCCACTTT. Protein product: CASSPLGTGDSPLHF.